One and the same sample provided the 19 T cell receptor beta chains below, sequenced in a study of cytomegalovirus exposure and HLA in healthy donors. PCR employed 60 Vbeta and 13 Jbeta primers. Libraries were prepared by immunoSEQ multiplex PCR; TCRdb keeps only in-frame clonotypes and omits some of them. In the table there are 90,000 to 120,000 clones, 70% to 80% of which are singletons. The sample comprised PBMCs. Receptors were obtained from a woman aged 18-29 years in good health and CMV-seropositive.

The CDR3 DNA follows: TGTGCCAGTAGTATAAGCCGGTGGTATGGCTACACCTTC. It is translated as CASSISRWYGYTF. The J gene is TRBJ1-2, the V gene TRBV19; no clear D gene. The CDR3 runs 13 residues. V dropped 2 bases and J dropped 5 bases, with 9 bases sitting between them. The V gene's germline CDR1 is LNHDA and CDR2 SQIVND (reference sequence).

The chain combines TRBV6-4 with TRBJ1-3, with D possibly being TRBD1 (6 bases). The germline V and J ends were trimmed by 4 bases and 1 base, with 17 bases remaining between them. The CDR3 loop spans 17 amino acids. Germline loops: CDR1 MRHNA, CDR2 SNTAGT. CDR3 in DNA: TGTGCCAGCAGTGCCCGCAACAGGGCCTGGTCTGGAAACACCATATATTTT. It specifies CASSARNRAWSGNTIYF.

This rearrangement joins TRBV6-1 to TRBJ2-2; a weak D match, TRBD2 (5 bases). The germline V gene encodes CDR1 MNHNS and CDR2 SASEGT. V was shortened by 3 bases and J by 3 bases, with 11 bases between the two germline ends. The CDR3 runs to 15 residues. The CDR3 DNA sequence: TGTGCCAGCAGTGATGGGAGCGGCGACACCGGGGAGCTGTTTTTT. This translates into CASSDGSGDTGELFF.

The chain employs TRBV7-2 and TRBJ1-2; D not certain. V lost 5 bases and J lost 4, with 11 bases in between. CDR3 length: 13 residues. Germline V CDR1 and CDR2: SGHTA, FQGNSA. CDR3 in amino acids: CASSAGGLYGYTF. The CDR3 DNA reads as TGTGCCAGCAGCGCGGGCGGACTCTATGGCTACACCTTC. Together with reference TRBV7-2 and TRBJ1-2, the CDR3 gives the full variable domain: GAGVSQSPSNKVTEKGKDVELRCDPISGHTALYWYRQSLGQGLEFLIYFQGNSAPDKSGLPSDRFSAERTGGSVSTLTIQRTQQEDSAVYLCASSAGGLYGYTFGSGTRLTVV.

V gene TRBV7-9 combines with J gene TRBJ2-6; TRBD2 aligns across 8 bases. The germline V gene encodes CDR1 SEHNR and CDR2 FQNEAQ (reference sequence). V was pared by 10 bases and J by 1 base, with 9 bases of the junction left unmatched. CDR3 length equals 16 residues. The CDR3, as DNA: TGTGCCATCGTGGCACGGGAGGGGTCTGGGGCCAACGTCCTGACTTTC. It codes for CAIVAREGSGANVLTF.

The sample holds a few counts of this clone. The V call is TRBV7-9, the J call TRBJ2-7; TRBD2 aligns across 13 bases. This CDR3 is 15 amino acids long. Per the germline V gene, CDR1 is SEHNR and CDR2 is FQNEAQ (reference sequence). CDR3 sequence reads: CATGPPGLAGYEQYF. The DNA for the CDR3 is TGTGCTACTGGACCCCCGGGACTAGCGGGGTACGAGCAGTACTTC.

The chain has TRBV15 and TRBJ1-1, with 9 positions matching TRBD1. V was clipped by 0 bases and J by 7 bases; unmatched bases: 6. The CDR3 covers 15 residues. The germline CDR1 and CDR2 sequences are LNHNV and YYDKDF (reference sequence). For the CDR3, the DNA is TGTGCCACCAGCAGAGATTTGGGACAGGGAGTTGAAGCTTTCTTT. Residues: CATSRDLGQGVEAFF.

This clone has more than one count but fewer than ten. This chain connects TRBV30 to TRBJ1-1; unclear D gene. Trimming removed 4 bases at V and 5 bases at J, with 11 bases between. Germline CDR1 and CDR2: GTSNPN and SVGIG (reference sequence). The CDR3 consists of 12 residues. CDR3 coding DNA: TGTGCCTGGATAGGAGGTCCGACTGAAGCTTTCTTT. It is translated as CAWIGGPTEAFF.

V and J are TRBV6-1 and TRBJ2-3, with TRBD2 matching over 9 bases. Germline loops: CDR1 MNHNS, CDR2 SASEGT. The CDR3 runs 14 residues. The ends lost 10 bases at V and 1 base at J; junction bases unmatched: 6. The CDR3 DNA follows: TGTGCCACCCGACTAGCGGAACGCACAGATACGCAGTATTTT. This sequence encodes CATRLAERTDTQYF.

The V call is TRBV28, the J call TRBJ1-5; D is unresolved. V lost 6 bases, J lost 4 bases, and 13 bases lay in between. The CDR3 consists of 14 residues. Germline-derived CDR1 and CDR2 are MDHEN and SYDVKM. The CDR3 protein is CASSTPGLNQPQHF. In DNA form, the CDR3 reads TGTGCCAGCAGCACCCCAGGTCTTAATCAGCCCCAGCATTTT.

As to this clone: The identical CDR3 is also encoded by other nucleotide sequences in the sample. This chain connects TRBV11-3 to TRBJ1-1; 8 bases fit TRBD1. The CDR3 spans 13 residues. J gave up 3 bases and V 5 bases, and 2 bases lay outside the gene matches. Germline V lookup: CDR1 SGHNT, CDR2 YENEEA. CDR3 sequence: CASSAQGDTEAFF. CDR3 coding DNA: TGTGCCAGCAGCGCACAGGGGGACACTGAAGCTTTCTTT.

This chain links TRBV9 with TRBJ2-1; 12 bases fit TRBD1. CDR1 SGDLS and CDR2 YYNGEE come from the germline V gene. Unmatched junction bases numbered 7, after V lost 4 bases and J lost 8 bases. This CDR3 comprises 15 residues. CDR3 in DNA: TGTGCCAGCAGCCGGGGGGACAGGGGGCTAGATGAGCAGTTCTTC. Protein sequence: CASSRGDRGLDEQFF. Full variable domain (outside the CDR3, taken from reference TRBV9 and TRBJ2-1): DSGVTQTPKHLITATGQRVTLRCSPRSGDLSVYWYQQSLDQGLQFLIQYYNGEERAKGNILERFSAQQFPDLHSELNLSSLELGDSALYFCASSRGDRGLDEQFFGPGTRLTVL.

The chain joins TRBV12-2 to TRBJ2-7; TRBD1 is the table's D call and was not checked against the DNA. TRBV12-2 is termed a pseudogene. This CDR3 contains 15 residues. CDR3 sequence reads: CASRLGATGAYEQYF. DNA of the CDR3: TGTGCAAGTCGCTTAGGGGCGACAGGGGCCTACGAGCAGTACTTC.

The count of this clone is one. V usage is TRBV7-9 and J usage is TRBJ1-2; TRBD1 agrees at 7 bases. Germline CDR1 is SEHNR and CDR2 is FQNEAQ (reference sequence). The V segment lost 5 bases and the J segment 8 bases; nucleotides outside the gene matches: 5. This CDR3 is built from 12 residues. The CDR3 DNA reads TGTGCCAGCAGCGTGGACAGGTACGGCTACACCTTC. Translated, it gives CASSVDRYGYTF.

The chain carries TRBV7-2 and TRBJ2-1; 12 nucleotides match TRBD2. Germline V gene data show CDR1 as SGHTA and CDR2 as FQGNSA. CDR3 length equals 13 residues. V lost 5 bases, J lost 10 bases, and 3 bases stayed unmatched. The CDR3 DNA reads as TGTGCCAGCAGCCCGGGGACTAGCGGGGAGCAGTTCTTC. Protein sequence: CASSPGTSGEQFF.

The CDR3 region has the DNA TGTGCCTGGGATAACCGGCGGGCAGAGACCCAGTACTTC. Its protein product is CAWDNRRAETQYF. V is TRBV30 and J is TRBJ2-5; a possible D gene is TRBD2 (5 bases). Trimming cost V 5 bases and J 4 bases, with 14 bases left between them. The CDR3 sequence is 13 residues long. In germline, CDR1 is GTSNPN, CDR2 SVGIG (reference sequence).

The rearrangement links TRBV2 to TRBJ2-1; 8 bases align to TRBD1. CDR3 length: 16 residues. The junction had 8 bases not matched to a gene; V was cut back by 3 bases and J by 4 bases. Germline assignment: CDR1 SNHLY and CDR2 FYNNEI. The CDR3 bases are TGTGCCAGCAGTGATGTTGGCAGGGGGCCATACAATGAGCAGTTCTTC. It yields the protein CASSDVGRGPYNEQFF.

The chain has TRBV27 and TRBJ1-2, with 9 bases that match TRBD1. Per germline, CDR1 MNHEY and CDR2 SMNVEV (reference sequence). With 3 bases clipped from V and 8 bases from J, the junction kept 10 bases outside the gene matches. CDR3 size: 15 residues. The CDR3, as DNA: TGTGCCAGCAGTTTCGGGAACAGGGGGCGAGGAGGCTACACCTTC. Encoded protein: CASSFGNRGRGGYTF.

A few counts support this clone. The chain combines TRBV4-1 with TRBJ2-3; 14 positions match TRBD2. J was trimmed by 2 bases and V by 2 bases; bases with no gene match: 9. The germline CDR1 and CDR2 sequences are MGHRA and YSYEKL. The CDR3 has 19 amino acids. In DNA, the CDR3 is TGCGCCAGCAGCCAACCTGGACTAGCGGGAGGAGGGGCCACAGATACGCAGTATTTT. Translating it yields CASSQPGLAGGGATDTQYF.